The following is a T cell receptor (beta chain) sequence with its context. The ends were cut back, 1 base at V and 5 bases at J, with 6 bases in the middle. This CDR3 region has 12 residues. Germline V gives CDR1 SEHNR, CDR2 FQNEAQ (reference sequence). Unique molecular identifiers, one per molecule, were present on every TCR cDNA molecule. One entry per CDR3 protein results from TCRdb running MiXCR on the 5' RACE reads. The data hold 89,000 or so distinct CDR3 sequences, with approximately 21% observed a single time. The source of the sample is a study of spatial heterogeneity in lung cancer. Overall study context: Alpha-chain detections were consistently fewer than beta-chain detections among the sequences. Each distinct TCR and UMI combination averaged more than ten appearances in raw reads.

Time point noted: sample taken at primary tumor resection. Whole RNA, isolated from tumor, nontumor lung or frozen PBMC, was sequenced without prior sorting. The donor population consisted of about 75 patients with untreated, early-stage non-small cell lung cancer. The chain links TRBV7-9 to TRBJ2-7, with unresolved D. This receptor was taken from a male donor with early-stage non-small cell lung cancer. The sample here was PBMCs, taken at surgery. This chain's CDR3 is CASSLGDNEQYF. CDR3 in DNA: TGTGCCAGCAGCTTAGGAGATAACGAGCAGTACTTC.